This paragraph covers one T cell receptor (beta chain) sequence. Its target is unknown. The record originates from a study of shared clonotypes between healthy human individuals. Findings and caveats of the study: Relative to clonotypes present in all four donors, those not shared had lower generation probabilities.

Sequenced by immunoSEQ multiplex PCR; TCRdb stores in-frame clones only, minus some. The sample includes more than 600,000 clones, about 90% of them seen just once. Terminally differentiated effector memory CD45RA+ cells were excluded by CCR7 positive selection of CD45RO-negative cells. The CDR3 has 15 amino acids. Trimming removed 3 bases from V and 0 bases from J, with 9 bases in between. Looked up from germline, CDR1 is LNHDA and CDR2 is SQIVND (reference sequence). Specimen: naive CD8+ T cells sorted from blood. This TCR was sampled from a man aged 25-40 years in good health. The rearrangement uses TRBV19 and TRBJ1-5; D gene unclear. For the CDR3, the DNA is TGTGCCAGTAGTATTAGGCTGTATAGCAATCAGCCCCAGCATTTT. This gives the protein CASSIRLYSNQPQHF.